One and the same sample provided the 21 T cell receptor beta chains below, sequenced in a study of CD4 T cells in relation to SARS-CoV-2 and coronaviruses. Their target antigens are unknown. Before the COVID-19 pandemic, during about 2010-2018, CD4+ T cells were taken from unexposed donors. CD4+ T cells were isolated from the cells after around 10 days of culture. Clones were sequenced by immunoSEQ multiplex PCR, and TCRdb holds only the in-frame ones, with some missing. The data contain 20,000 to 30,000 clones, over 60% of them seen just once; the ten biggest clones take up about 10%. The sequenced material came from CD4+ T cells from PBMCs, cultured in vitro. These receptors came from a human donor in good health.

The chain employs TRBV7-9 and TRBJ1-2; 7 positions agree with TRBD1. With 5 bases clipped from V and 4 bases from J, the junction kept 10 bases outside the gene matches. Germline CDR1 reads SEHNR; CDR2 reads FQNEAQ (reference sequence). The CDR3 consists of 15 residues. The CDR3 spells CASSPRDRAIYGYTF. Written as DNA, the CDR3 is TGTGCCAGCAGCCCGCGGGACAGAGCCATCTATGGCTACACCTTC.

The V call is TRBV5-5, the J call TRBJ1-1, with D perhaps matching TRBD1 (5 bases). Germline CDR1 SGHKS, CDR2 YYEKEE (reference sequence). The germline V and J ends were trimmed by 4 bases and 1 base, with 8 bases remaining between them. There are 13 residues in the CDR3. CDR3 DNA sequence: TGTGCCAGCAGCCCCCAGGGGAACACTGAAGCTTTCTTT. Protein product: CASSPQGNTEAFF.

This clone has only one observation. The gene calls are TRBV7-9 and TRBJ1-2; 8 nucleotides match TRBD1. With 3 bases clipped from V and 6 bases from J, the junction kept 6 bases outside the gene matches. CDR3 length equals 14 residues. The germline gives CDR1 SEHNR, CDR2 FQNEAQ (reference sequence). The CDR3 loop is CASSFQGARNGYTF. CDR3 nucleotide sequence: TGTGCCAGCAGCTTTCAGGGGGCGCGGAATGGCTACACCTTC.

The genes are TRBV7-6 and TRBJ2-6; D may be TRBD1 (5 bases). The CDR3 is 15 amino acids. Germline V lookup: CDR1 SGHVS, CDR2 FNYEAQ. V was clipped by 7 bases and J by 1 base, with 11 bases between them. CDR3 coding DNA: TGTGCCAGCACCCTCGCAGGGTCTGGGGCCAACGTCCTGACTTTC. Translated: CASTLAGSGANVLTF.

J is TRBJ2-7 and V is TRBV18; 8 nucleotides match TRBD2. V lost 4 bases to trimming and J lost 3 bases; unmatched junction nucleotides: 8. In germline, CDR1 is KGHSH, CDR2 LQKENI. The CDR3 loop spans 15 amino acids. This CDR3 reads CASSLLAGFSYEQYF. CDR3 coding DNA: TGTGCCAGCTCACTCTTAGCGGGATTCAGCTACGAGCAGTACTTC.

The V call is TRBV10-3, the J call TRBJ1-3, with D hard to call. The germline CDR1 and CDR2 sequences are ENHRY and SYGVKD. The CDR3 has 16 amino acids. The V gene lost 4 bases and the J gene lost 2 bases, with 15 bases spanning the gap. CDR3 protein: CAISAPFSGTGNTIYF. CDR3 DNA sequence: TGTGCCATCAGTGCCCCCTTCTCGGGTACTGGAAACACCATATATTTT.

The rearrangement uses TRBV27 and TRBJ1-2, with D possibly matching TRBD1 (5 bases). V lost 6 bases and J lost 8, with 19 bases in between. Germline V gene data show CDR1 as MNHEY and CDR2 as SMNVEV (reference sequence). There are 14 residues in the CDR3. The CDR3 sequence is CASRGTLPAGGYTF. For the CDR3, the DNA is TGTGCCAGCAGGGGGACCTTGCCGGCGGGGGGCTACACCTTC.

This clone was observed a handful of times. This sequence joins TRBV27 and TRBJ2-7, with TRBD1 matching over 8 bases. CDR3 length equals 15 residues. Germline lookup yields CDR1 MNHEY and CDR2 SMNVEV (reference sequence). Losses at the gene ends were 7 bases for V and 4 bases for J; bases not matched to a gene: 12. Here the CDR3 DNA reads TGTGCCAGCATCGAGTGGACAGGGTCGGCATACGAGCAGTACTTC. Encoded protein: CASIEWTGSAYEQYF.

The rearrangement links TRBV5-4 to TRBJ2-7; D may be TRBD1 (7 bases). V lost 0 bases, J lost 5 bases, and 12 bases lay in between. Germline V gene sequence: CDR1 SGHNT, CDR2 YYREEE (reference sequence). This CDR3 spans 14 amino acids. The CDR3 here is CASSLDPGGHEQYF. CDR3 coding DNA: TGTGCCAGCAGCTTGGATCCAGGGGGGCACGAGCAGTACTTC.

V and J are TRBV4-3 and TRBJ2-1, with 7 positions matching TRBD2. J was trimmed by 2 bases and V by 1 base; bases with no gene match: 2. Germline values: CDR1 LGHNA, CDR2 YSLEER. The CDR3 runs 15 residues. The CDR3 protein is CASSQGGLAYNEQFF. The CDR3 nucleotides are TGCGCCAGCAGCCAAGGCGGACTAGCCTACAATGAGCAGTTCTTC.

The rearrangement joins TRBV30 to TRBJ1-2, with TRBD1 matching 7 bases. The CDR3 is made up of 12 amino acids. Germline loops: CDR1 GTSNPN, CDR2 SVGIG (reference sequence). Trimming at V came to 5 bases and at J to 4 bases, leaving 4 bases not matched to a gene. CDR3 loop: CAWQGVFYGYTF. For the CDR3, the DNA is TGTGCCTGGCAGGGGGTCTTCTATGGCTACACCTTC.

The chain joins TRBV7-9 to TRBJ1-3, with TRBD1 matching 8 bases. Germline V gene sequence: CDR1 SEHNR, CDR2 FQNEAQ (reference sequence). The CDR3 is 15 residues long. Trimming cost V 2 bases and J 1 base; bases outside gene matches: 1. CDR3 coding DNA: TGTGCCAGCAGCTTACAGGGGGCTTCTGGAAACACCATATATTTT. This translates into CASSLQGASGNTIYF.

This sequence joins TRBV19 and TRBJ2-4; 13 bases match TRBD2. Trimming at V came to 3 bases and at J to 0 bases, leaving 14 bases not matched to a gene. Germline CDR1 is LNHDA and CDR2 is SQIVND (reference sequence). The CDR3 runs 21 residues. Written as DNA, the CDR3 is TGTGCCAGTAGTATGGGCGGGGGAGGACTAGCGGGGGACTTAGCCAAAAACATTCAGTACTTC. Protein sequence: CASSMGGGGLAGDLAKNIQYF.

The gene calls are TRBV10-1 and TRBJ1-1, with D unresolved. Germline assignment: CDR1 WNHNN and CDR2 SYGVQD (reference sequence). This CDR3 contains 15 residues. Deletions cut 7 bases from V and 8 bases from J, with 23 bases between. Written as DNA, the CDR3 is TGCGCCAGCAAGGCCCGGGGTGGCAGGTGTAAAGAAGCTTTCTTT. Amino acids: CASKARGGRCKEAFF.

The V and J genes are TRBV9 and TRBJ1-1; D unresolved. The CDR3 sequence is 13 residues long. Trimming took 1 base from V and 6 from J, leaving 10 bases between them. Germline V gene sequence: CDR1 SGDLS, CDR2 YYNGEE. CDR3 sequence (DNA): TGTGCCAGCAGCGTACGGCGTAATTCTGAAGCTTTCTTT. This codes for CASSVRRNSEAFF.

This chain joins TRBV11-3 and TRBJ2-3; the D gene is possibly TRBD2 (6 bases). This CDR3 comprises 15 residues. Germline V gene sequence: CDR1 SGHNT, CDR2 YENEEA. V lost 5 bases, J lost 3 bases, and 15 bases lay in between. The CDR3 coding sequence is TGTGCCAGCAGCCCCCGGGGAGGTCGAACAGATACGCAGTATTTT. Translation: CASSPRGGRTDTQYF.

The chain couples TRBV29-1 to TRBJ2-2; D not resolved. V lost 2 bases and J lost 1, with 8 bases in between. CDR1 and CDR2 from the germline V gene are SQVTM and ANQGSEA. The CDR3 length is 14 residues. The CDR3 bases are TGCAGCGTTGAACTCGATTTGAACACCGGGGAGCTGTTTTTT. This translates into CSVELDLNTGELFF.

V and J are TRBV3-1 (or the pseudogene TRBV3-2) and TRBJ2-3; 12 bases align to TRBD1. Germline V gene sequence: CDR1 LGHDT, CDR2 YNNKEL (reference sequence). With 5 bases clipped from V and 6 bases from J, the junction kept 12 bases outside the gene matches. This CDR3 comprises 17 residues. CDR3 region: CASSTRDRGQLADTQYF. In DNA form, the CDR3 reads TGTGCCAGCAGCACCCGGGACAGGGGGCAATTAGCGGATACGCAGTATTTT.

The J gene is TRBJ2-1, the V gene TRBV29-1, with D hard to call. Germline CDR1 SQVTM, CDR2 ANQGSEA. The CDR3 runs to 15 residues. V gave up 0 bases and J gave up 3 bases, with 12 bases separating them. CDR3 amino acids: CSVEDRWGNYNEQFF. The CDR3 DNA reads as TGCAGCGTTGAAGATCGATGGGGTAACTACAATGAGCAGTTCTTC.

This chain uses TRBV13 with TRBJ2-3; D assignment may be TRBD1 or TRBD2 (5 bases each). The CDR3 length is 14 residues. The V end was cut by 5 bases, the J end by 6 bases, with 15 bases between. CDR1 PRHDT and CDR2 FYEKMQ come from the germline V gene (reference sequence). CDR3 nucleotides: TGTGCCAGCAGCCTTATTCATGGGACGGATACGCAGTATTTT. Its translation: CASSLIHGTDTQYF.

The V call is TRBV5-5, the J call TRBJ2-6, with unresolved D. Germline V gene data show CDR1 as SGHKS and CDR2 as YYEKEE (reference sequence). V lost 0 bases, J lost 0 bases, and 1 base lay in between. The CDR3 runs to 14 residues. The CDR3 sequence is CASSLASGANVLTF. CDR3 nucleotide sequence: TGTGCCAGCAGCTTGGCCTCTGGGGCCAACGTCCTGACTTTC.